The 8 T cell receptor beta chains below all came from one sample that was sequenced in a study of blood T cells in healthy people across ages. Primers used in a second PCR of roughly 7 to 11 cycles were a sample-barcoded 5' primer and a J-beta primer mix. MiXCR, run by TCRdb on the 5' RACE reads, gives a single entry per CDR3 protein. Of about 1,500,000 distinct CDR3 sequences in the sample, 42% are singletons; the top ten hold 7.9%. Specimen: blood. The receptors derive from a woman between 18 and 29 years old in good health.

The rearrangement joins TRBV6-4 to TRBJ2-1; TRBD2 aligns across 13 bases. Trimming took 3 bases from V and 5 from J; bases not matched to a gene: 1. The CDR3 has 15 amino acids. CDR1 MRHNA and CDR2 SNTAGT come from the germline V gene. DNA of the CDR3: TGTGCCAGCAGTGAACTAGCGGGAGGGCACAATGAGCAGTTCTTC. Its translation is CASSELAGGHNEQFF.

This clonotype is a singleton in its sample. The chain links TRBV4-1 to TRBJ1-5; D is undetermined. There are 15 residues in the CDR3. V was shortened by 1 base and J by 1 base, with 8 bases between the two germline ends. Germline CDR1 MGHRA, CDR2 YSYEKL. The CDR3 protein is CASSQGADSNQPQHF. In DNA form, the CDR3 reads TGCGCCAGCAGCCAAGGGGCGGACAGCAATCAGCCCCAGCATTTT.

The rearrangement joins TRBV15 to TRBJ1-2, with 7 nucleotides matching TRBD1. Losses at the gene ends were 4 bases for V and 5 bases for J; bases not matched to a gene: 4. This CDR3 spans 13 amino acids. Looked up from germline, CDR1 is LNHNV and CDR2 is YYDKDF (reference sequence). The chain's CDR3 is CATSIDRAYGYTF. In nucleotides, the CDR3 is TGTGCCACCAGCATCGACAGGGCTTATGGCTACACCTTC.

A word on this clonotype: Since a far larger clone is one base different, this is likely a read error. The V call is TRBV6-5, the J call TRBJ2-5, with D unclear. The V gene's germline CDR1 is MNHEY and CDR2 SVGAGI. The CDR3 is 11 residues long. The CDR3 reads CASSYSETPYF. The DNA of the CDR3 is TGTGCCAGCAGTTACTCGGAGACCCCGTACTTC.

V gene TRBV20-1 combines with J gene TRBJ1-4, with D hard to call. Germline V gene sequence: CDR1 DFQATT, CDR2 SNEGSKA (reference sequence). The V gene lost 5 bases and the J gene lost 6 bases, with 16 bases spanning the gap. The CDR3 extends over 14 amino acids. DNA of the CDR3: TGCAGTGCTGGAGCGGGTAGCCGGGATGAAAAACTGTTTTTT. This encodes CSAGAGSRDEKLFF.

This clonotype was found a few times. The genes are TRBV10-3 and TRBJ2-1; D possibly corresponds to TRBD1 (6 bases). The length of the CDR3 is 16 residues. Trimming shortened V by 2 bases and J by 0 bases, and 11 bases separated the two germline ends. Germline values: CDR1 ENHRY, CDR2 SYGVKD. The CDR3 spells CAISEGQLLSYNEQFF. In DNA, the CDR3 is TGTGCCATCAGTGAGGGACAGTTGCTCTCCTACAATGAGCAGTTCTTC.

The chain joins TRBV20-1 to TRBJ2-5; TRBD1 matches at 9 bases. The J call is uncertain, as TRBJ2-7 better fits the DNA end. In germline, CDR1 is DFQATT, CDR2 SNEGSKA (reference sequence). CDR3 length: 14 residues. Here the CDR3 reads CSASGPGQGNEQYF. CDR3 nucleotide sequence: TGCAGTGCGAGCGGGCCGGGACAGGGTAACGAGCAGTACTTC.

The sample holds a few counts of this clonotype. The chain is built from TRBV10-3 and TRBJ1-2; D call uncertain. Germline V gene sequence: CDR1 ENHRY, CDR2 SYGVKD. Deletions cut 3 bases from V and 4 bases from J, with 9 bases between. The CDR3 covers 13 residues. This CDR3 is CAISERELYGYTF. The CDR3 coding sequence is TGTGCCATCAGTGAAAGGGAACTCTATGGCTACACCTTC.